These T cell receptor beta chains were read from a single sample in a study of cytomegalovirus exposure and HLA in healthy donors. Assay: immunoSEQ multiplex PCR; the TCRdb copy retains only in-frame clones and omits some. The data contain some 120,000 clones, around 80% of them singletons. The sequenced sample consisted of PBMCs. The receptors come from a woman between 18 and 29 years old in good health and CMV-seropositive. Each CDR3 is given with its conserved first and last residue. Each record gives: J gene, clone size, V gene, D gene, CDR3 DNA, CDR3 protein. The D gene is left open where the match is weak. Clone size is not always given. Where it is, it says once, few, many or a class for expanded clones.

j_gene: TRBJ2-7
abundance: -
v_gene: TRBV5-6
d_gene: -
CDR3nt: TGTGCCAGCAGCTTGGGACAGAGAACCTACGAGCAGTACTTC
CDR3aa: CASSLGQRTYEQYF

j_gene: TRBJ2-3
abundance: few
v_gene: TRBV28
d_gene: TRBD1
CDR3nt: TGTGCCAGCAGTTTCCCGCCGACAGGGGGCACAGATACGCAGTATTTT
CDR3aa: CASSFPPTGGTDTQYF

j_gene: TRBJ1-1
abundance: -
v_gene: TRBV5-4
d_gene: TRBD1
CDR3nt: TGTGCCAGCAGGCGGGGACAGGACCAGAACACTGAAGCTTTCTTT
CDR3aa: CASRRGQDQNTEAFF

j_gene: TRBJ1-1
abundance: few
v_gene: TRBV30
d_gene: TRBD1
CDR3nt: TGTGCCCAACCGAAAAACGGACAGGGCACTGAAGCTTTCTTT
CDR3aa: CAQPKNGQGTEAFF

j_gene: TRBJ1-3
abundance: few
v_gene: TRBV7-9
d_gene: -
CDR3nt: TGTGCCAGCAGCTTTGGTCAGGGGCTCGGAAACACCATATATTTT
CDR3aa: CASSFGQGLGNTIYF

j_gene: TRBJ2-7
abundance: -
v_gene: TRBV2
d_gene: -
CDR3nt: TGTGCCAGCAGTGAGGGCTTCAGCGGGCAGTACTTC
CDR3aa: CASSEGFSGQYF

j_gene: TRBJ2-7
abundance: -
v_gene: TRBV7-8
d_gene: -
CDR3nt: TGTGCCAGCAGCCGGGACATCCCCTCCTACGAGCAGTACTTC
CDR3aa: CASSRDIPSYEQYF

j_gene: TRBJ2-1
abundance: -
v_gene: TRBV7-9
d_gene: TRBD2
CDR3nt: TGTTCCAGCAGCTCTGGACTAGCGGGAGTGAGTGAGCAGTTCTTC
CDR3aa: CSSSSGLAGVSEQFF

j_gene: TRBJ2-7
abundance: -
v_gene: TRBV7-9
d_gene: TRBD1
CDR3nt: TGTGCCAGCAGGACCGGACAGGGAGGCTACGAGCAGTACTTC
CDR3aa: CASRTGQGGYEQYF

j_gene: TRBJ2-6
abundance: -
v_gene: TRBV10-3
d_gene: -
CDR3nt: TGTGCCATCAGTTCAGGGTCCTCTGAGGCCAACGTCCTGACTTTC
CDR3aa: CAISSGSSEANVLTF

j_gene: TRBJ2-7
abundance: -
v_gene: TRBV4-1
d_gene: TRBD1
CDR3nt: TGCGCCAGTTCGGGACAGACCTACGAGCAGTACTTC
CDR3aa: CASSGQTYEQYF

j_gene: TRBJ1-1
abundance: -
v_gene: TRBV6-5
d_gene: TRBD1
CDR3nt: TGTGCCAGCAGGCGACAGGGGGCCACTGAAGCTTTCTTT
CDR3aa: CASRRQGATEAFF